This T cell receptor beta chain was found in a study of blood T cells in healthy people across ages. Total RNA was extracted at no less than 5.5 micrograms per sample. The second PCR ran about 6 to 12 cycles with a sample-barcoded 5' primer and J-beta primers. TCRdb ran MiXCR on the 5' RACE reads and lists one entry per CDR3 protein. The sample lists roughly 700,000 distinct CDR3 sequences; around 49% were seen once. The sample comprised blood. The TCR sequence derives from a woman aged 55-69 years in good health.

CDR3 coding DNA: TGTGCCAGCAGTTTAGGGACAGGGACGAATTCACCCCTCCACTTT. Residues: CASSLGTGTNSPLHF. The chain combines TRBV12-3 or TRBV12-4 with TRBJ1-6; 8 positions match TRBD1. Trimming cost V 1 base and J 7 bases; bases outside gene matches: 3. This CDR3 has 15 amino acids.